What follows are 17 T cell receptor beta chains derived from one specimen sequenced in a study of response to subunit inactivated influenza vaccine. TCRdb itself ran the RT-PCR reads through MiXCR, one entry per CDR3 protein. The repertoire holds around 580,000 distinct CDR3 sequences, 12% seen once, with roughly 10% in the top ten. This specimen consisted of PBMCs from blood, obtained on the day of vaccination. These receptors came from a man aged 50 to 60 who received an inactivated influenza vaccine.

By sample fraction, this clonotype is medium-sized (0.01 to 0.1%). The CDR3 protein is CASSLLLTGNTGELFF. As DNA, the CDR3 is TGTGCCAGCAGCCTACTTCTAACAGGAAACACCGGGGAGCTGTTTTTT. The chain employs TRBV7-6 and TRBJ2-2; D is perhaps TRBD1 (5 bases). V was cut by 5 bases and J by 2 bases, with 15 bases left in between. The CDR3 sequence is 16 residues long. Germline CDR1 reads SGHVS; CDR2 reads FNYEAQ.

V and J are TRBV20-1 and TRBJ2-2; 11 bases match TRBD2. CDR3 length equals 17 residues. The V and J ends lost 4 bases and 1 base, in that order; junction bases with no gene match: 8. Germline lookup yields CDR1 DFQATT and CDR2 SNEGSKA (reference sequence). CDR3 sequence reads: CSAIAGGASLNTGELFF. In DNA, the CDR3 is TGCAGTGCTATAGCGGGGGGGGCTTCGTTGAACACCGGGGAGCTGTTTTTT.

This clonotype was found a few times. The chain carries TRBV5-1 and TRBJ2-3; D not certain. CDR1 and CDR2 (germline): SGHRS, YFSETQ. CDR3 size: 13 residues. V gave up 4 bases and J gave up 1 base, with 7 bases separating them. CDR3 sequence reads: CASSKVGTDTQYF. In DNA form, the CDR3 reads TGCGCCAGCAGCAAAGTTGGCACAGATACGCAGTATTTT.

This clonotype was recorded many times. The chain is built from TRBV20-1 and TRBJ2-2, with D maybe TRBD2 (7 bases). The V and J ends lost 4 bases and 6 bases respectively, with 12 bases between them. Germline V CDR1 and CDR2: DFQATT, SNEGSKA (reference sequence). This CDR3 has 13 amino acids. CDR3 nucleotide sequence: TGCAGTGCTACTGGCGGGGGCCCCGGGGAGCTGTTTTTT. As protein: CSATGGGPGELFF.

V is TRBV5-8 and J is TRBJ1-3, with D tentatively TRBD1 (6 bases). The ends were cut back, 0 bases at V and 4 bases at J, with 14 bases in the middle. Germline CDR1 and CDR2: SGHTS and YDEGEE. This CDR3 is 16 amino acids long. CDR3 sequence: CASSLARGRPGNTIYF. Here the CDR3 DNA reads TGTGCCAGCAGCTTGGCCAGGGGAAGACCCGGAAACACCATATATTTT. Combining the CDR3 with reference TRBV5-8 and TRBJ1-3 gives the whole variable domain EAGVTQSPTHLIKTRGQQATLRCSPISGHTSVYWYQQALGLGLQFLLWYDEGEERNRGNFPPRFSGRQFPNYSSELNVNALELEDSALYLCASSLARGRPGNTIYFGEGSWLTVV.

The V gene is TRBV2, the J gene TRBJ2-5; D call uncertain. This CDR3 comprises 14 residues. Germline CDR1 is SNHLY and CDR2 is FYNNEI. V lost 1 base and J 7 bases, leaving 13 bases between the germline ends. CDR3 region: CASSEVVPPGTQYF. CDR3 coding DNA: TGTGCCAGCAGTGAAGTGGTACCTCCAGGGACCCAGTACTTC.

This clonotype was detected ten times or more. Written as DNA, the CDR3 is TGCAGTGCCACGGACCACCACCTGAACAATGAGCAGTTCTTC. Protein sequence: CSATDHHLNNEQFF. V gene TRBV20-1 combines with J gene TRBJ2-1; no clear D gene. Germline CDR1 and CDR2: DFQATT and SNEGSKA (reference sequence). CDR3 length equals 14 residues. Deletions cut 6 bases from V and 5 bases from J, with 17 bases between.

This clonotype has at least ten counts. The chain uses TRBV7-2 and TRBJ2-5, with a weak D call TRBD1 (6 bases). V lost 5 bases, J lost 3 bases, and 10 bases lay in between. This CDR3 has 13 residues. Germline V CDR1 and CDR2: SGHTA, FQGNSA. Here the CDR3 reads CASSTRQEETQYF. CDR3 bases: TGTGCCAGCAGCACAAGACAGGAAGAGACCCAGTACTTC.

This chain joins TRBV11-2 and TRBJ2-1; 7 bases are a match to TRBD2. V shed 4 bases, J shed 6 bases, and the junction held 6 bases outside the gene matches. The CDR3 consists of 14 residues. Germline CDR1 reads SGHAT; CDR2 reads FQNNGV. The CDR3 region is CASSWAGGGNEQFF. In DNA form, the CDR3 reads TGTGCCAGCAGCTGGGCTGGCGGGGGCAATGAGCAGTTCTTC.

This clonotype was recorded many times. The chain recombines TRBV5-1 with TRBJ1-2; tentatively, D is TRBD1 (6 bases). V shed 0 bases and J shed 8 bases, with 8 bases lying between them. The CDR3 extends over 12 amino acids. Germline lookup yields CDR1 SGHRS and CDR2 YFSETQ. The CDR3 reads CASSLDREGYTF. In nucleotides, the CDR3 is TGCGCCAGCAGCTTGGACAGGGAAGGCTACACCTTC. The variable domain in full, completed from reference TRBV5-1 and TRBJ1-2, reads KAGVTQTPRYLIKTRGQQVTLSCSPISGHRSVSWYQQTPGQGLQFLFEYFSETQRNKGNFPGRFSGRQFSNSRSEMNVSTLELGDSALYLCASSLDREGYTFGSGTRLTVV.

This sequence joins TRBV3-1 and TRBJ2-7; D is uncertain. Trimming took off 2 bases at V and 5 bases at J, with 4 bases between the two ends. The CDR3 runs 11 residues. Per the germline V gene, CDR1 is LGHDT and CDR2 is YNNKEL (reference sequence). The CDR3 DNA follows: TGTGCCAGCAGCCAACTAGACGAGCAGTACTTC. Its protein product is CASSQLDEQYF.

The V and J genes are TRBV12-3 or TRBV12-4 and TRBJ2-1; 11 nucleotides line up with TRBD2. V lost 2 bases to trimming and J lost 9 bases; unmatched junction nucleotides: 6. The CDR3 extends over 15 amino acids. This CDR3 reads CASSLNSGGATEQFF. The CDR3 DNA follows: TGTGCCAGCAGTTTAAATAGCGGGGGGGCCACTGAGCAGTTCTTC.

In regard to this clonotype: The junction departs from the called germline gene at one end, perhaps through a read error. The chain links TRBV6-1 to TRBJ2-1; weak D call: TRBD1 (7 bases). Germline lookup yields CDR1 MNHNS and CDR2 SASEGT. This CDR3 comprises 15 residues. This chain's CDR3 is CASREEGARGHEQFF. Written as DNA, the CDR3 is TGTGCCAGCAGAGAAGAGGGGGCGCGGGGTCATGAGCAGTTCTTC.

This clonotype has at least ten counts. The V call is TRBV11-2, the J call TRBJ2-1; no definite D call. Per the germline V gene, CDR1 is SGHAT and CDR2 is FQNNGV. V gave up 4 bases and J gave up 2 bases, with 12 bases separating them. The CDR3 extends over 15 amino acids. CDR3 loop: CASSSSRLTYNEQFF. CDR3 in DNA: TGTGCCAGCAGCTCCTCTAGGCTAACCTACAATGAGCAGTTCTTC.

This clonotype was counted many times. The chain joins TRBV12-3 or TRBV12-4 to TRBJ2-2, with D uncertain. Between the trimmed V and J ends, which lost 3 bases and 3 bases, there was a span of 5 bases. The CDR3 is 13 residues long. CDR3 region: CASSLRYTGELFF. The CDR3 DNA reads as TGTGCCAGCAGTTTGAGATACACCGGGGAGCTGTTTTTT.

The V gene is TRBV12-3 or TRBV12-4, the J gene TRBJ2-7; the D is unclear. This CDR3 region has 12 residues. The V gene lost 5 bases and the J gene lost 5 bases, with 10 bases spanning the gap. This CDR3 is CASSPLFHEQYF. CDR3 sequence (DNA): TGTGCCAGCAGTCCCCTCTTCCACGAGCAGTACTTC.

CDR3: CSANRAGGGNQPQHF. The CDR3 DNA follows: TGCAGTGCTAACAGGGCGGGGGGAGGTAATCAGCCCCAGCATTTT. The rearrangement uses TRBV20-1 and TRBJ1-5, with D possibly matching TRBD1 (6 bases). V was clipped by 4 bases and J by 4 bases, with 17 bases between them. This CDR3 contains 15 residues. From germline, CDR1 is DFQATT and CDR2 SNEGSKA (reference sequence).